What follows are 16 T cell receptor beta chains derived from one specimen sequenced in a study of PD-1 blockade in classical Hodgkin lymphoma. Sequencing was performed with immunoSEQ multiplex PCR; in TCRdb, only in-frame clones are kept and a portion is missing. This table has 35,000 to 50,000 clones, 76% appearing once. All patients relapsed after autologous stem cell transplantation, and brentuximab vedotin exposure varied. Sequenced here: peripheral blood mononuclear cells (PBMCs), sampled at baseline. These receptors were collected from a human donor with classical Hodgkin lymphoma.

This clone turned up a few times. The chain links TRBV18 to TRBJ2-7; 10 bases agree with TRBD1. From germline, CDR1 is KGHSH and CDR2 LQKENI. This CDR3 has 15 residues. With 0 bases clipped from V and 5 bases from J, the junction kept 4 bases outside the gene matches. The CDR3 DNA reads as TGTGCCAGCTCACCACCGACAGGGGGCTTGAACGAGCAGTACTTC. Amino acid sequence: CASSPPTGGLNEQYF.

This rearrangement joins TRBV7-9 to TRBJ2-5, with 7 bases matching TRBD1. Germline CDR1 and CDR2: SEHNR and FQNEAQ (reference sequence). CDR3 size: 13 residues. V gave up 8 bases and J gave up 3 bases; unmatched junction bases: 6. The CDR3 coding sequence is TGTGCCAGCGGGAGACAGGGCAAAGAGACCCAGTACTTC. This translates into CASGRQGKETQYF.

The chain carries TRBV6-5 and TRBJ1-1; D remains ambiguous. This CDR3 has 14 amino acids. Germline CDR1 and CDR2: MNHEY and SVGAGI. V gave up 7 bases and J gave up 1 base, with 13 bases separating them. The CDR3 here is CASNTPLENTEAFF. As DNA, the CDR3 is TGTGCCAGCAATACCCCTCTGGAGAACACTGAAGCTTTCTTT.

This clone was observed once. The chain employs TRBV11-1 and TRBJ2-7, with D perhaps assigned TRBD1 or TRBD2 (5 bases each). Trimming took off 3 bases at V and 5 bases at J, with 11 bases between the two ends. The CDR3 is made up of 13 amino acids. Per germline, CDR1 SGHAT and CDR2 FQDESV (reference sequence). The CDR3 sequence is CASSLRGAHEQYF. DNA of the CDR3: TGTGCCAGCAGCTTGAGAGGGGCCCACGAGCAGTACTTC.

This rearrangement joins TRBV19 to TRBJ2-7; TRBD2 might be the D (5 bases). The germline V gene has CDR1 LNHDA and CDR2 SQIVND (reference sequence). The CDR3 is 14 residues long. V lost 3 bases, J lost 2 bases, and 11 bases lay in between. CDR3 sequence: CASSIGGLTYEQYF. CDR3 sequence (DNA): TGTGCCAGTAGTATCGGCGGGTTAACCTACGAGCAGTACTTC. Together with reference TRBV19 and TRBJ2-7, the CDR3 gives the full variable domain: DGGITQSPKYLFRKEGQNVTLSCEQNLNHDAMYWYRQDPGQGLRLIYYSQIVNDFQKGDIAEGYSVSREKKESFPLTVTSAQKNPTAFYLCASSIGGLTYEQYFGPGTRLTVT.

V gene TRBV6-5 combines with J gene TRBJ2-3; D is ambiguous. The CDR3 covers 14 residues. In germline, CDR1 is MNHEY, CDR2 SVGAGI. With 5 bases removed from V and 0 bases from J, the gap between germline ends came to 9 bases. CDR3 bases: TGTGCCAGCAGTGGACGGCCCAGCACAGATACGCAGTATTTT. Translating gives CASSGRPSTDTQYF.

This chain joins TRBV6-6 and TRBJ2-1, with TRBD2 matching over 13 bases. The germline CDR1 and CDR2 sequences are MNHNY and SVGAGI (reference sequence). This CDR3 region has 15 residues. Trimming took 2 bases from V and 6 from J; bases not matched to a gene: 1. The DNA of the CDR3 is TGTGCCAGCAGTTACGGACTAGCGGGAGTCAATGAGCAGTTCTTC. Its protein product is CASSYGLAGVNEQFF.

The rearrangement links TRBV19 to TRBJ1-6; no clear D. This CDR3 is 20 amino acids long. Germline-derived CDR1 and CDR2 are LNHDA and SQIVND (reference sequence). The ends were cut back, 5 bases at V and 0 bases at J, with 23 bases in the middle. CDR3 nucleotides: TGTGCCAGTAGTCTCCTTCGAGGGCAGCAGCGGAGCTCCTATAATTCACCCCTCCACTTT. This translates into CASSLLRGQQRSSYNSPLHF.

V usage is TRBV7-9 and J usage is TRBJ1-2, with a tentative D call TRBD1 (5 bases). Germline-derived CDR1 and CDR2 are SEHNR and FQNEAQ (reference sequence). The CDR3 has 15 amino acids. V was pared by 5 bases and J by 6 bases, with 19 bases between. CDR3 protein: CASSQSFDSPNGYTF. The DNA for the CDR3 is TGTGCCAGCAGCCAATCCTTTGACAGCCCGAATGGCTACACCTTC. The whole variable domain, filled in from reference TRBV7-9 and TRBJ1-2, reads DTGVSQNPRHKITKRGQNVTFRCDPISEHNRLYWYRQTLGQGPEFLTYFQNEAQLEKSRLLSDRFSAERPKGSFSTLEIQRTEQGDSAMYLCASSQSFDSPNGYTFGSGTRLTVV.

The chain has TRBV7-2 and TRBJ2-5; D is perhaps TRBD1 or TRBD2 (5 bases each). Germline-derived CDR1 and CDR2 are SGHTA and FQGNSA. The CDR3 consists of 14 residues. Trimming took 3 bases from V and 4 from J, leaving 12 bases between them. CDR3 region: CASSFLGESETQYF. The CDR3, as DNA: TGTGCCAGCAGCTTCCTGGGGGAATCAGAGACCCAGTACTTC.

This clone showed up just a few times. V usage is TRBV14 and J usage is TRBJ1-2; D uncertain. The germline V gene encodes CDR1 SGHDN and CDR2 FVKESK. Trimming cost V 0 bases and J 8 bases, with 19 bases left between them. The length of the CDR3 is 16 residues. CDR3 loop: CASSQDGQALRLGYTF. DNA of the CDR3: TGTGCCAGCAGCCAAGATGGGCAGGCCCTCCGCCTAGGCTACACCTTC.

This clone was observed a single time. Within the sample, other DNA sequences also encode this same CDR3. The V call is TRBV7-2, the J call TRBJ2-3; D uncertain. Germline V CDR1 and CDR2: SGHTA, FQGNSA. With 5 bases removed from V and 0 bases from J, the gap between germline ends came to 15 bases. This CDR3 is built from 16 residues. The CDR3 region is CASSIRPASSTDTQYF. In nucleotides, the CDR3 is TGTGCCAGCAGCATAAGACCCGCCAGTAGCACAGATACGCAGTATTTT.

This chain links TRBV6-5 with TRBJ1-4; D is unclear. Trimming left V 4 bases short and J 8 bases short, with 17 bases between. This CDR3 is 15 amino acids long. Germline assignment: CDR1 MNHEY and CDR2 SVGAGI. The CDR3 sequence: CASSSPGLGKEKLFF. DNA for the CDR3: TGTGCCAGCAGTTCGCCGGGTCTTGGCAAAGAAAAACTGTTTTTT.

The chain is built from TRBV10-3 and TRBJ2-7, with D perhaps given as TRBD1 or TRBD2 (5 bases each). Trimming left V 8 bases short and J 0 bases short, with 23 bases between. Germline V lookup: CDR1 ENHRY, CDR2 SYGVKD. The CDR3 extends over 17 amino acids. The CDR3 nucleotides read TGTGCCATCGGGGCGTCGTTTGGGAGCGGCGGCTCCTACGAGCAGTACTTC. This codes for CAIGASFGSGGSYEQYF.

The rearrangement uses TRBV30 and TRBJ1-5; D remains unclear. Germline assignment: CDR1 GTSNPN and CDR2 SVGIG (reference sequence). Trimming left V 5 bases short and J 3 bases short, with 11 bases between. This CDR3 spans 13 amino acids. CDR3 coding DNA: TGTGCCTGGGCCGACACCTTCAATCAGCCCCAGCATTTT. Translated, it gives CAWADTFNQPQHF.

This rearrangement joins TRBV29-1 to TRBJ1-1; D is uncertain. The CDR3 length is 12 residues. Trimming cost V 5 bases and J 1 base, with 8 bases left between them. Germline CDR1 SQVTM, CDR2 ANQGSEA. The CDR3, as DNA: TGCAGCGTTCACCGTCAGAACACTGAAGCTTTCTTT. Translating gives CSVHRQNTEAFF.